Listed below are T cell receptor beta chains from one sample, sequenced in a study of CXCR3-negative and CXCR3-positive naive CD8 T cells. From its re-call of the 5' RACE reads, TCRdb lists each CDR3 protein once, without DNA. The sample totals about 48,000 distinct CDR3 sequences. Sequencing used memory CD8+ T cells from blood. The receptor set was obtained from a human donor in good health. Some clones in this sample may be carry-over from other donors' samples. Both conserved end residues are part of each CDR3. The order of the fields is J gene, V gene, CDR3 protein.

TRBJ2-3	TRBV14	CASSPVTLRGSDTQYF
TRBJ2-7	TRBV28	CASSFPDRAQSEQYF
TRBJ1-5	TRBV28	CASSYNQPQHF
TRBJ2-7	TRBV20-1	CSATELAGSSYEQYF
TRBJ2-1	TRBV28	CASNSVKTYNEQFF
TRBJ2-7	TRBV29-1	CSVVLAGVHEQYF
TRBJ2-1	TRBV6-4	CASSDSVSGAGEQFF
TRBJ2-3	TRBV9	CASSVQTGATDTQYF
TRBJ1-1	TRBV7-6	CASSLEGPGPNTEAFF
TRBJ2-7	TRBV6-5	CASSYSGAYEQYF
TRBJ2-1	TRBV21-1	CASSKTSGFLYEQFF
TRBJ1-1	TRBV12-3/TRBV12-4	CASSARQNTEAFF
TRBJ2-1	TRBV2	CASTGSLYNEQFF
TRBJ1-5	TRBV12-3/TRBV12-4	CASSPLDRGGNQPQHF
TRBJ2-3	TRBV7-2	CASSLAPTGAEDTQYF
TRBJ2-3	TRBV29-1	CSVDGTSGPSTDTQYF